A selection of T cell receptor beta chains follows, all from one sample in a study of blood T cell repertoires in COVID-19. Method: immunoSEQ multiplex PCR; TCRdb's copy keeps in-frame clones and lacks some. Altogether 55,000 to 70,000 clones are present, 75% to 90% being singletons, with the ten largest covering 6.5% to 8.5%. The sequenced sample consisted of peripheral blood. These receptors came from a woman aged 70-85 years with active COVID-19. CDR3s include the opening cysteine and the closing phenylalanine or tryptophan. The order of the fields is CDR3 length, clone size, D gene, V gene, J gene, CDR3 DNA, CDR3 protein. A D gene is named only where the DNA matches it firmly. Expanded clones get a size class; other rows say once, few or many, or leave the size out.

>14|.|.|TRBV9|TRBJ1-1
TGTGCCAGCAGCGAGGGACACACCGACGCTGAAGCTTTCTTT
CASSEGHTDAEAFF
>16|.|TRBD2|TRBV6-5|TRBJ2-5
TGTGCCAGCAGTTACCTCGGACTAGCGGGAAAAGAGACCCAGTACTTC
CASSYLGLAGKETQYF
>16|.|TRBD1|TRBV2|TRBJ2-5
TGTGCCAGCTCTCCGGACCGGGACAGGGTCCAAGAGACCCAGTACTTC
CASSPDRDRVQETQYF
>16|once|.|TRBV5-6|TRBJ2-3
TGTGCCAGCAGCTTGGCGGGCGGGGTAAGCACAGATACGCAGTATTTT
CASSLAGGVSTDTQYF
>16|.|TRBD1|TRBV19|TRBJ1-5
TGTGCCAGTAGTATAGCCGGGGACAGTCAAAATCAGCCCCAGCATTTT
CASSIAGDSQNQPQHF
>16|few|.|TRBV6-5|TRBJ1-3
TGTGCCAGCAGTTACTCGGGAGGAATTAGGGGAAACACCATATATTTT
CASSYSGGIRGNTIYF
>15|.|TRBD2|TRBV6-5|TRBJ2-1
TGTGCCAGCAGTTACCGTGGACTAGCGGTCAATGAGCAGTTCTTC
CASSYRGLAVNEQFF
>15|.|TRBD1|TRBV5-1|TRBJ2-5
TGCGCCAGCAGCATCGGGACAGGGGGCAGTGAGACCCAGTACTTC
CASSIGTGGSETQYF
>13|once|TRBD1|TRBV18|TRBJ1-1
TGTGCCAGCACGGACAGGCTAAACACTGAAGCTTTCTTT
CASTDRLNTEAFF
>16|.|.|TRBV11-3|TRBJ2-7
TGTGCCAGCAGCCATGGGGGGACAGTGAGTATCTACGAGCAGTACTTC
CASSHGGTVSIYEQYF
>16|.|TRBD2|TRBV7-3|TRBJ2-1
TGTGCCAGCAGCTCAACAAGGACTAGCGGGAGAAATGAGCAGTTCTTC
CASSSTRTSGRNEQFF
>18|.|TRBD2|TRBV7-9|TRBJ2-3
TGTGCCAGCAGCTTAGCACTTGTACTAGCGGAATTCACAGATACGCAGTATTTT
CASSLALVLAEFTDTQYF
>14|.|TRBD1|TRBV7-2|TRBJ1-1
TGTGCCAGCAGCCAGGACAGGGAGGACACTGAAGCTTTCTTT
CASSQDREDTEAFF
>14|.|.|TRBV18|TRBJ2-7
TGTGCCAGCTCACCACCGCCAGGAACCTACGAGCAGTACTTC
CASSPPPGTYEQYF
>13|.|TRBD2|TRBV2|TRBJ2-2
TGTGCCAGCAGTGAGGGGAGGGGCGGGGAGCTGTTTTTT
CASSEGRGGELFF
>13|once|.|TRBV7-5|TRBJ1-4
TGTGTCAGAAGCTTAGGTCACGGGGAAAAACTGTTTTTT
CVRSLGHGEKLFF
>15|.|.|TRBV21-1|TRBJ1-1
TGTGCCAGCACCCAAGGGCAGGGGATGAACACTGAAGCTTTCTTT
CASTQGQGMNTEAFF
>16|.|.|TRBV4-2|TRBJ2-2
TGTGCCAGCAGCCAAGCGAGAGCGGAGAACACCGGGGAGCTGTTTTTT
CASSQARAENTGELFF
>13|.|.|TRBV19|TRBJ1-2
TGTGCCAGTAGTCCATTCGTGACTGATGGCTACACCTTC
CASSPFVTDGYTF
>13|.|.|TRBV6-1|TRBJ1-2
TGTGCCAGCAGTGAATGGCGAGGAGGTGGCTACACCTTC
CASSEWRGGGYTF
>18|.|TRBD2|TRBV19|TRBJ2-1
TGTGCCAGTACCACGACTAGCGGGAGGGCCGGTCCCTACAATGAGCAGTTCTTC
CASTTTSGRAGPYNEQFF
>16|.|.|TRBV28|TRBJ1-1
TGTGCCAGCAGTGACAGCCCAGGATTAATGAACACTGAAGCTTTCTTT
CASSDSPGLMNTEAFF
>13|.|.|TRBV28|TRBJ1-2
TGTGCCAGCAGTACAGACAGGCACAATGGCTACACCTTC
CASSTDRHNGYTF
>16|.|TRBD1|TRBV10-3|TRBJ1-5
TGTGCCACCGGGACAGGGGACCAGGGTGGCAATCAGCCCCAGCATTTT
CATGTGDQGGNQPQHF
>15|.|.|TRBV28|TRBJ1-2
TGTGCCAGCAGTCCCGCGGGGCTCCAGAACTATGGCTACACCTTC
CASSPAGLQNYGYTF
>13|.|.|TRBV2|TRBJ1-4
TGTGCCAGCTTGAGGGTAACTAATGAAAAACTGTTTTTT
CASLRVTNEKLFF
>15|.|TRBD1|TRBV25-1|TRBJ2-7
TGTGCCAGCAGTGACGAGGCAGGGGGAACCTACGAGCAGTACTTC
CASSDEAGGTYEQYF
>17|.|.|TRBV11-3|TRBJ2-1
TGTGCCAGCAGCTTAGGGGAGGGGGAGCTTTCCTACAATGAGCAGTTCTTC
CASSLGEGELSYNEQFF
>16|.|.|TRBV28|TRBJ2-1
TGTGCCAGCGACCAAGGGACTTCTAGCTCCTACAATGAGCAGTTCTTC
CASDQGTSSSYNEQFF
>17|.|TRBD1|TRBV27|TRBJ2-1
TGTGCCAGCAGAAGACCCGGGACAGCTGTAACCTACAATGAGCAGTTCTTC
CASRRPGTAVTYNEQFF
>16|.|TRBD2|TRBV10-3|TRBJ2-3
TGTGCCATCAGTGAGGGGAGCGGGAGCCCTACAGATACGCAGTATTTT
CAISEGSGSPTDTQYF
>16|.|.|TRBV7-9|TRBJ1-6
TGTGCCAGCAGCTTAGAGGCGCAGGGCAGAGGTTCACCCCTCCACTTT
CASSLEAQGRGSPLHF
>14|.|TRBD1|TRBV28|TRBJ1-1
TGTGCCAGCAGTTTAGGCAGGGGGCGACCTGAAGCTTTCTTT
CASSLGRGRPEAFF
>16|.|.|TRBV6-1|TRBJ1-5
TGTGCCAGCAGTGAAACGGGCTACCGGGGAAATCAGCCCCAGCATTTT
CASSETGYRGNQPQHF
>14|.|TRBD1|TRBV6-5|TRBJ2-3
TGTGCCAGCACCCGGGACAGGGGCACAGATACGCAGTATTTT
CASTRDRGTDTQYF
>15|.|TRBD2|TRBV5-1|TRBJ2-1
TGCGCCAGCAGCCCCACTAGCGGGATGGCGAATGAGCAGTTCTTC
CASSPTSGMANEQFF
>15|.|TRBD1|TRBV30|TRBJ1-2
TGTGCCTGGATGACTGGGACAGGATATAACTATGGCTACACCTTC
CAWMTGTGYNYGYTF
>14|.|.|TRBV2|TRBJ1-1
TGTGCCAGCAGTGATCCCACACGGAACACTGAAGCTTTCTTT
CASSDPTRNTEAFF
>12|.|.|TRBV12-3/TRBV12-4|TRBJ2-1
TGTGCCACCCAAGAGACGCGGTATGAGCAGTTCTTC
CATQETRYEQFF